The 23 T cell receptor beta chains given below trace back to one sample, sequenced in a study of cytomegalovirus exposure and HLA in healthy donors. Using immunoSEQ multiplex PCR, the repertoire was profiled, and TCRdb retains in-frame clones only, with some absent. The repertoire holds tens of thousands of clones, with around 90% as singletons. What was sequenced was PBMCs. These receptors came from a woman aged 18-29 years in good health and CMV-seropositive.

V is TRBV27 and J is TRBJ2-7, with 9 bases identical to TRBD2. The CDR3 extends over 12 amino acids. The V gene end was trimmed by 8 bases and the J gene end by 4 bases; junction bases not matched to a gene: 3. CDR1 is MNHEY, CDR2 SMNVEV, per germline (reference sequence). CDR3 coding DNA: TGTGCCAGCGGGACTAGCATATACGAGCAGTACTTC. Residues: CASGTSIYEQYF.

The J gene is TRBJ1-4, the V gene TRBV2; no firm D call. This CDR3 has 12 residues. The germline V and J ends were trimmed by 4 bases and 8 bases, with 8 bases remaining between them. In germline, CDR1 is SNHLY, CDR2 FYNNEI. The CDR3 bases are TGTGCCAGCAGTGTTTTTCAGGAAAAACTGTTTTTT. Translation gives CASSVFQEKLFF.

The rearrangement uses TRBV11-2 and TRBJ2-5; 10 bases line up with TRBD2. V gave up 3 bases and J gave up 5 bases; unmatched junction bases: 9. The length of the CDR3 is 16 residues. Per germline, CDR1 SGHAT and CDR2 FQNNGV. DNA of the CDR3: TGTGCCAGCAGCTTCTCCCCTAGCGGGAGTGAGGAGACCCAGTACTTC. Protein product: CASSFSPSGSEETQYF.

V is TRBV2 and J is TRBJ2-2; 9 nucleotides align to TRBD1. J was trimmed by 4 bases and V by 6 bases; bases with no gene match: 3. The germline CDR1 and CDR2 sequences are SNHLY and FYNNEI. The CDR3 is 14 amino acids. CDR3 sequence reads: CASRQGAITGELFF. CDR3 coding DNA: TGTGCCAGCAGACAGGGGGCGATCACCGGGGAGCTGTTTTTT.

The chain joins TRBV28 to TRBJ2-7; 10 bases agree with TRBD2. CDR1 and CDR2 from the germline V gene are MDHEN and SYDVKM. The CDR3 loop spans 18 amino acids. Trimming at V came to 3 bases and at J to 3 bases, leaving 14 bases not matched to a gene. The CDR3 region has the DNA TGTGCCAGCAGTTTTCCAGCGAGGCTAGCGGGAGTAGACTACGAGCAGTACTTC. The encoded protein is CASSFPARLAGVDYEQYF.

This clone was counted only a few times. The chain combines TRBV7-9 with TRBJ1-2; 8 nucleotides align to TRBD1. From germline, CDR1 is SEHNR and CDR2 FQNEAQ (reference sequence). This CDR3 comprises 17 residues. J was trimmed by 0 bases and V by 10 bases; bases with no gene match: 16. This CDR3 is CAIEPLSGQGANYGYTF. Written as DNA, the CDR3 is TGTGCCATCGAACCACTCTCCGGACAGGGAGCTAACTATGGCTACACCTTC.

CDR3 residues: CASSRQGTEAFF. CDR3 nucleotide sequence: TGTGCCAGCAGCCGACAGGGAACTGAAGCTTTCTTT. The chain uses TRBV7-2 and TRBJ1-1; 7 bases agree with TRBD1. There are 12 residues in the CDR3. V lost 5 bases to trimming and J lost 5 bases; unmatched junction nucleotides: 2. The germline CDR1 and CDR2 sequences are SGHTA and FQGNSA. The complete variable domain, with remaining parts taken from reference TRBV7-2 and TRBJ1-1, reads GAGVSQSPSNKVTEKGKDVELRCDPISGHTALYWYRQSLGQGLEFLIYFQGNSAPDKSGLPSDRFSAERTGGSVSTLTIQRTQQEDSAVYLCASSRQGTEAFFGQGTRLTVV.

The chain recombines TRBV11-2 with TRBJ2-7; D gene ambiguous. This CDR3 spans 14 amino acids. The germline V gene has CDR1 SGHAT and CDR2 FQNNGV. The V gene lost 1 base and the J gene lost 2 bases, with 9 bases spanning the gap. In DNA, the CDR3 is TGTGCCAGCAGCTTAGTCCGTGTCCCCTACGAGCAGTACTTC. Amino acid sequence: CASSLVRVPYEQYF.

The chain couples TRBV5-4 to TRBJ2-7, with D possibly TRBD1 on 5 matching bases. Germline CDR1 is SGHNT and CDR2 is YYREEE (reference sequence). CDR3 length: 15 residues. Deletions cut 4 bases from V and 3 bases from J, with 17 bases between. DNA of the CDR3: TGTGCCAGCAGCCCGGACAATTCCCTAGGCTACGAGCAGTACTTC. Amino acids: CASSPDNSLGYEQYF. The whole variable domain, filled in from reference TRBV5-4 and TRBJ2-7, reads ETGVTQSPTHLIKTRGQQVTLRCSSQSGHNTVSWYQQALGQGPQFIFQYYREEENGRGNFPPRFSGLQFPNYSSELNVNALELDDSALYLCASSPDNSLGYEQYFGPGTRLTVT.

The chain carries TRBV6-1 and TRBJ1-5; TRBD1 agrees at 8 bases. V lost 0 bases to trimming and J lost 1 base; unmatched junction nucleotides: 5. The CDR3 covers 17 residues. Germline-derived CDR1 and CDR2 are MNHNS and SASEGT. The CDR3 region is CASSEARTGRSNQPQHF. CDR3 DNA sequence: TGTGCCAGCAGTGAAGCCAGGACAGGGAGAAGCAATCAGCCCCAGCATTTT.

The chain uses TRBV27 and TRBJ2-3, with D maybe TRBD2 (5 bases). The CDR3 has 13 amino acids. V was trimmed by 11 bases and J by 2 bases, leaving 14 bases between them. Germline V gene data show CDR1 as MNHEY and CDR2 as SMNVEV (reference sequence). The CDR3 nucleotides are TGTGCCTGTAGAGGGCTCAACACAGATACGCAGTATTTT. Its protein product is CACRGLNTDTQYF.

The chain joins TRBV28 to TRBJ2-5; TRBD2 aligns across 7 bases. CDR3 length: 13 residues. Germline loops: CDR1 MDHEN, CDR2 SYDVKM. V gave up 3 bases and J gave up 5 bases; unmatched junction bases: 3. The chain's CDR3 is CASSLGGEETQYF. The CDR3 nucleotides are TGTGCCAGCAGTTTGGGAGGGGAGGAGACCCAGTACTTC. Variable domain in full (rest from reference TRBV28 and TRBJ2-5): DVKVTQSSRYLVKRTGEKVFLECVQDMDHENMFWYRQDPGLGLRLIYFSYDVKMKEKGDIPEGYSVSREKKERFSLILESASTNQTSMYLCASSLGGEETQYFGPGTRLLVL.

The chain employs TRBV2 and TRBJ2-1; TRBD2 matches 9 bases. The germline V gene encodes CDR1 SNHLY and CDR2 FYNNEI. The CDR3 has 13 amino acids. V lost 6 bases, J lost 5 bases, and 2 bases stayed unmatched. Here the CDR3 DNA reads TGTGCCAGCAGGACTAGCGGAAACAATGAGCAGTTCTTC. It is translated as CASRTSGNNEQFF.

The CDR3 DNA is TGTGCCAGCAGTTTAGTGCTAGCCCCCTACAATGAGCAGTTCTTC. This codes for CASSLVLAPYNEQFF. The chain has TRBV27 and TRBJ2-1; D possibly corresponds to TRBD2 (5 bases). This CDR3 is built from 15 residues. Trimming cost V 2 bases and J 2 bases, with 10 bases left between them. CDR1 MNHEY and CDR2 SMNVEV come from the germline V gene (reference sequence).

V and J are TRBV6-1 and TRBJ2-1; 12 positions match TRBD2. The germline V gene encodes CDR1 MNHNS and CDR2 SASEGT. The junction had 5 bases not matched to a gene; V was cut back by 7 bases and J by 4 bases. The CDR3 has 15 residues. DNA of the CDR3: TGTGCCAGCACCCGACTAGCGGGGGCGTACAATGAGCAGTTCTTC. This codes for CASTRLAGAYNEQFF.

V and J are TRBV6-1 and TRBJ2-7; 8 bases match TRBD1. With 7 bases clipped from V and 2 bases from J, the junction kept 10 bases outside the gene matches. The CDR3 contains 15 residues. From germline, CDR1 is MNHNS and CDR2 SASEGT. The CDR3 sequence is CASNKGQVIPYEQYF. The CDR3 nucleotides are TGTGCCAGCAACAAGGGACAGGTTATCCCCTACGAGCAGTACTTC.

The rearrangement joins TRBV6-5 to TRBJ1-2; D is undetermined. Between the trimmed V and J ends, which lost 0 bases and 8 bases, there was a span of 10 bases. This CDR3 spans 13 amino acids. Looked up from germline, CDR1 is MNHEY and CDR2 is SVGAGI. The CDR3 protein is CASSYSESGGYTF. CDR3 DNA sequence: TGTGCCAGCAGTTACTCCGAAAGCGGAGGCTACACCTTC.

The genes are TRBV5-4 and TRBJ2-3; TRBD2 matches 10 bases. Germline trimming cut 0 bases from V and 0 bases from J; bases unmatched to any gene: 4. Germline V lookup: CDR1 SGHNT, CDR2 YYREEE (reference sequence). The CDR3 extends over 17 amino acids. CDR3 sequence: CASSLDGTSVSTDTQYF. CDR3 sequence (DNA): TGTGCCAGCAGCTTGGATGGGACTAGCGTAAGCACAGATACGCAGTATTTT.

The CDR3 region is CASKTGATGELFF. The CDR3 bases are TGCGCCAGCAAGACAGGGGCCACCGGGGAGCTGTTTTTT. The chain couples TRBV5-1 to TRBJ2-2; 8 positions match TRBD1. The CDR3 spans 13 residues. V trimming: 6 bases; J trimming: 4 bases; junction bases outside the gene matches: 2. The germline V gene encodes CDR1 SGHRS and CDR2 YFSETQ.

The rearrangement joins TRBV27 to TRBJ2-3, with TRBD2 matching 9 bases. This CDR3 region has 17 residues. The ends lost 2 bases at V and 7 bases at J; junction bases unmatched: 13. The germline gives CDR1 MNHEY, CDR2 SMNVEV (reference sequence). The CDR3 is CASSLRVVLAGSNTQYF. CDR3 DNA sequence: TGTGCCAGCAGTTTAAGAGTCGTGCTAGCGGGAAGCAATACGCAGTATTTT.

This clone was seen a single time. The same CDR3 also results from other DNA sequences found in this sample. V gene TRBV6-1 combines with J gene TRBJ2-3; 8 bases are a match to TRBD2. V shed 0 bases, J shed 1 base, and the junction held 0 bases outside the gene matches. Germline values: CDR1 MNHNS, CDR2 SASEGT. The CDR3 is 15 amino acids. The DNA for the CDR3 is TGTGCCAGCAGTGAAGCAGCGGGGGGCACAGATACGCAGTATTTT. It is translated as CASSEAAGGTDTQYF.

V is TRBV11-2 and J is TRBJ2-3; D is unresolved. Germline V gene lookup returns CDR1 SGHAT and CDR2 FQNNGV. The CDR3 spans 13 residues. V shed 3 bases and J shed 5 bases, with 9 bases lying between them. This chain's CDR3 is CASSFGDGDTQYF. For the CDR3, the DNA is TGTGCCAGCAGCTTTGGAGATGGAGATACGCAGTATTTT.

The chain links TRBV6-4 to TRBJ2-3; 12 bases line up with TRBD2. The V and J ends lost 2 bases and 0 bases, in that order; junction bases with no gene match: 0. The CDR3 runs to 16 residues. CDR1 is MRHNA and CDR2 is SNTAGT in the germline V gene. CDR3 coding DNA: TGTGCCAGCAGTGACGGGACTAGCGGGAGCACAGATACGCAGTATTTT. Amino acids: CASSDGTSGSTDTQYF.